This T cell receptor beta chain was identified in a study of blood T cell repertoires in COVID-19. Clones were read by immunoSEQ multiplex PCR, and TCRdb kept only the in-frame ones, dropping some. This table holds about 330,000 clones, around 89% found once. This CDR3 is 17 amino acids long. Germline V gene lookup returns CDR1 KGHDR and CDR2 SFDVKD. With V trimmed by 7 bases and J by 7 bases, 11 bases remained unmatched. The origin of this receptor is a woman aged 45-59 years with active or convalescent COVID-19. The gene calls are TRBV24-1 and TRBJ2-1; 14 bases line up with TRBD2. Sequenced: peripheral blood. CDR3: CATSPSGTSGSRNEQFF. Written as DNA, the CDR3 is TGTGCCACCAGCCCGTCGGGGACTAGCGGGAGTAGAAATGAGCAGTTCTTC.